This TCR beta chain stems from a study of CD8 T cells in ankylosing spondylitis. This clonotype was observed at least ten times. Its specificity is unknown. This CDR3 region has 16 residues. Germline assignment: CDR1 SGHDN and CDR2 FVKESK. V was pared by 4 bases and J by 5 bases, with 20 bases between. Findings and caveats of the study: Disease-linked clones bore a CD8+ phenotype, appearing relatively rarely in peripheral blood. There were earlier reports of some motif variants in reactive arthritis synovial fluid and blood. Among TCR beta sequences, a motif of several highly homologous variants appeared characteristic of ankylosing spondylitis blood.

TCRdb independently ran MiXCR on the 5' RACE reads; one entry per CDR3 protein. The sample lists under 250,000 distinct CDR3 sequences; approximately 8.4% were seen once. The sequenced sample consisted of blood, either unsorted or a sorted T cell fraction (not recorded which). This chain joins TRBV14 and TRBJ2-5; D not certain. The receptor was isolated from a female donor with ankylosing spondylitis or in good health (not recorded which). CDR3 DNA: TGTGCCAGCAGCCTGCGATCGCCCTTATTTTCGGAGACCCAGTACTTC. Encoded protein: CASSLRSPLFSETQYF.